One and the same sample provided the 22 T cell receptor beta chains below, sequenced in a study of T cell responses to AZD1222 COVID-19 vaccine. Sequenced by immunoSEQ multiplex PCR; TCRdb stores in-frame clones only, minus some. The sample includes approximately 110,000 clones, 75% to 90% of them seen just once. Sequenced here: peripheral blood, sampled 28 days after the second AZD1222 dose. Every receptor here comes from an adult who received the AZD1222 COVID-19 vaccine.

In DNA form, the CDR3 reads TGTGCCAGCAGTTACTTGAGGGCCACTGAAGCTTTCTTT. As protein: CASSYLRATEAFF. The chain combines TRBV6-5 with TRBJ1-1, with D unclear. Trimming cost V 1 base and J 4 bases, with 7 bases left between them. The CDR3 loop spans 13 amino acids. Germline-derived CDR1 and CDR2 are MNHEY and SVGAGI.

This chain joins TRBV30 and TRBJ2-5; TRBD2 matches at 9 bases. From germline, CDR1 is GTSNPN and CDR2 SVGIG (reference sequence). The trim removed 5 bases at V and 5 bases at J, leaving 9 bases unmatched. This CDR3 comprises 14 residues. CDR3 nucleotides: TGTGCCTGGGGGAGAAGCGGGGGGTCGGAGACCCAGTACTTC. Its protein is CAWGRSGGSETQYF.

The chain combines TRBV29-1 with TRBJ1-1; D call uncertain. CDR1 and CDR2 from the germline V gene are SQVTM and ANQGSEA. The germline V and J ends were trimmed by 4 bases and 5 bases, with 8 bases remaining between them. CDR3 length: 11 residues. The CDR3 here is CSVVPRTEAFF. Here the CDR3 DNA reads TGCAGCGTTGTTCCGAGGACTGAAGCTTTCTTT.

This chain uses TRBV5-1 with TRBJ1-4; a possible D gene is TRBD1 (6 bases). The CDR3 has 15 amino acids. Trimming shortened V by 3 bases and J by 2 bases, and 11 bases separated the two germline ends. Germline CDR1 and CDR2: SGHRS and YFSETQ. The CDR3 DNA follows: TGCGCCAGCAGCTGGGCCGGACAGACTAATGAAAAACTGTTTTTT. It is translated as CASSWAGQTNEKLFF.

The J gene is TRBJ2-7, the V gene TRBV6-5, with TRBD2 as a possible D gene (5 bases). The CDR3 is 14 residues long. The V gene lost 2 bases and the J gene lost 2 bases, with 10 bases spanning the gap. From germline, CDR1 is MNHEY and CDR2 SVGAGI. The CDR3 reads CASSYAGGPYEQYF. Written as DNA, the CDR3 is TGTGCCAGCAGTTACGCGGGCGGTCCCTACGAGCAGTACTTC.

The chain has TRBV11-2 and TRBJ1-2, with TRBD1 identical over 7 bases. V lost 4 bases and J lost 8; bases outside the gene matches: 13. Germline V gene sequence: CDR1 SGHAT, CDR2 FQNNGV. CDR3 size: 15 residues. CDR3 protein: CASSSAPDRDLGYTF. DNA of the CDR3: TGTGCCAGCAGCTCGGCCCCAGACAGGGATTTAGGCTACACCTTC. The complete variable domain, with remaining parts taken from reference TRBV11-2 and TRBJ1-2, reads EAGVAQSPRYKIIEKRQSVAFWCNPISGHATLYWYQQILGQGPKLLIQFQNNGVVDDSQLPKDRFSAERLKGVDSTLKIQPAKLEDSAVYLCASSSAPDRDLGYTFGSGTRLTVV.

This clone came up a few times. CDR3 sequence reads: CAISESQGSQPQHF. Here the CDR3 DNA reads TGTGCCATCAGTGAGTCGCAGGGGAGTCAGCCCCAGCATTTT. The rearrangement uses TRBV10-3 and TRBJ1-5, with a weak D call TRBD1 (6 bases). CDR3 length: 14 amino acids. V was clipped by 0 bases and J by 6 bases, with 9 bases between them. Germline V lookup: CDR1 ENHRY, CDR2 SYGVKD.

CDR3 in amino acids: CASSIPDSNQPQHF. CDR3 nucleotides: TGTGCCAGCAGTATTCCGGATAGCAATCAGCCCCAGCATTTT. V is TRBV28 and J is TRBJ1-5; no clear D. Germline V lookup: CDR1 MDHEN, CDR2 SYDVKM. The CDR3 has 14 amino acids. Between the trimmed V and J ends, which lost 5 bases and 0 bases, there was a span of 8 bases. Full variable domain (outside the CDR3, taken from reference TRBV28 and TRBJ1-5): DVKVTQSSRYLVKRTGEKVFLECVQDMDHENMFWYRQDPGLGLRLIYFSYDVKMKEKGDIPEGYSVSREKKERFSLILESASTNQTSMYLCASSIPDSNQPQHFGDGTRLSIL.

The chain joins TRBV28 to TRBJ2-7; 9 nucleotides agree with TRBD1. The CDR3 runs to 14 residues. Germline values: CDR1 MDHEN, CDR2 SYDVKM. V dropped 7 bases and J dropped 4; count of bases not matched to a gene: 8. The CDR3 DNA reads as TGTGCCAGCATTAACGGACAGGGGTGGTACGAGCAGTACTTC. Residues: CASINGQGWYEQYF.

The chain combines TRBV2 with TRBJ1-1; D not resolved. Germline assignment: CDR1 SNHLY and CDR2 FYNNEI. Trimming stripped 6 bases from V and 4 bases from J, with 12 bases between. The CDR3 runs 13 residues. As DNA, the CDR3 is TGTGCCAGCAGAGATACTACCGGCACTGAAGCTTTCTTT. It translates to CASRDTTGTEAFF. Based on the CDR3 plus reference TRBV2 and TRBJ1-1, the full variable domain is EPEVTQTPSHQVTQMGQEVILRCVPISNHLYFYWYRQILGQKVEFLVSFYNNEISEKSEIFDDQFSVERPDGSNFTLKIRSTKLEDSAMYFCASRDTTGTEAFFGQGTRLTVV.

V and J are TRBV5-1 and TRBJ2-2, with 9 bases lining up with TRBD1. The CDR3 is 15 residues long. The germline V gene encodes CDR1 SGHRS and CDR2 YFSETQ. The junction had 8 bases not matched to a gene; V was cut back by 5 bases and J by 6 bases. The CDR3 region is CASRPDRGTSGELFF. Here the CDR3 DNA reads TGCGCCAGCAGACCCGACAGGGGGACATCCGGGGAGCTGTTTTTT.

V usage is TRBV21-1 and J usage is TRBJ1-1. TRBV21-1 is classified as a pseudogene. The CDR3 loop spans 14 amino acids. CDR3 sequence: CASSTRLLSTEAFF. In DNA form, the CDR3 reads TGTGCCAGCAGCACTCGACTGCTGAGCACTGAAGCTTTCTTT.

The chain has TRBV29-1 and TRBJ2-7, with D possibly matching TRBD2 (7 bases). Trimming pared 6 bases from V and 5 bases from J, leaving 20 bases between. CDR1 SQVTM and CDR2 ANQGSEA come from the germline V gene. This CDR3 region has 14 residues. CDR3 DNA: TGCAGCGTGTCACCCAAGGGGGGGCCAAACGAGCAGTACTTC. It codes for CSVSPKGGPNEQYF.

The V and J genes are TRBV19 and TRBJ2-1; 7 bases align to TRBD2. V gave up 0 bases and J gave up 6 bases; unmatched junction bases: 5. CDR3 size: 15 residues. Looked up from germline, CDR1 is LNHDA and CDR2 is SQIVND (reference sequence). The CDR3 region is CASSIDSGGINEQFF. The CDR3 DNA sequence: TGTGCCAGTAGTATAGATTCCGGGGGGATCAATGAGCAGTTCTTC.

The chain recombines TRBV5-4 with TRBJ1-2; TRBD1 is a possible D gene (5 bases). Germline V gene sequence: CDR1 SGHNT, CDR2 YYREEE (reference sequence). With 2 bases removed from V and 6 bases from J, the gap between germline ends came to 14 bases. This CDR3 has 14 amino acids. The CDR3, as DNA: TGTGCCAGCAGCTTAGCTTCCGGGGCAGATGGCTACACCTTC. Translating gives CASSLASGADGYTF. The whole variable domain, remainder taken from reference TRBV5-4 and TRBJ1-2, is ETGVTQSPTHLIKTRGQQVTLRCSSQSGHNTVSWYQQALGQGPQFIFQYYREEENGRGNFPPRFSGLQFPNYSSELNVNALELDDSALYLCASSLASGADGYTFGSGTRLTVV.

Worth noting for this clone: Other DNA sequences in this specimen translate into the identical CDR3. The chain employs TRBV6-5 and TRBJ1-5; 9 bases match TRBD1. CDR1 and CDR2 (germline): MNHEY, SVGAGI. This CDR3 is built from 16 residues. Losses at the gene ends were 0 bases for V and 2 bases for J; bases not matched to a gene: 2. CDR3 sequence reads: CASSYSQGAGNQPQHF. The CDR3 DNA is TGTGCCAGCAGTTACTCACAGGGGGCGGGCAATCAGCCCCAGCATTTT.

This clone was seen at least ten times. The J gene is TRBJ1-1, the V gene TRBV25-1; no clear D gene. The ends were cut back, 5 bases at V and 3 bases at J, with 7 bases in the middle. This CDR3 has 12 amino acids. Germline assignment: CDR1 MGHDK and CDR2 SYGVNS. The DNA for the CDR3 is TGTGCCAGCAGTACAGTCTACACTGAAGCTTTCTTT. Its translation: CASSTVYTEAFF.

The chain is built from TRBV10-2 and TRBJ2-2; D gene uncertain. The CDR3 loop spans 14 amino acids. Germline V gene lookup returns CDR1 WSHSY and CDR2 SAAADI. Trimming stripped 11 bases from V and 6 bases from J, with 19 bases between. CDR3 in amino acids: CAATMLGLPGELFF. The CDR3 DNA follows: TGCGCCGCTACCATGCTTGGCTTGCCCGGGGAGCTGTTTTTT.

In the case of this clone: Other DNA sequences from this sample encode an identical CDR3 as well. The chain combines TRBV4-3 with TRBJ2-7; 8 nucleotides match TRBD2. Trimming cost V 3 bases and J 2 bases; bases outside gene matches: 3. The CDR3 length is 14 residues. Germline V gene sequence: CDR1 LGHNA, CDR2 YSLEER. Here the CDR3 DNA reads TGCGCCAGCAGCCAGGGACTAGTTGCCTACGAGCAGTACTTC. Its protein is CASSQGLVAYEQYF.

This clone turned up a few times. The genes are TRBV7-9 and TRBJ2-7; no clear D. There are 14 residues in the CDR3. V dropped 5 bases and J dropped 2 bases, with 13 bases sitting between them. CDR1 is SEHNR, CDR2 FQNEAQ, per germline (reference sequence). The DNA of the CDR3 is TGTGCCAGCAGCCTGACCGGGCCCCCCTACGAGCAGTACTTC. Protein sequence: CASSLTGPPYEQYF.

The V gene is TRBV7-9, the J gene TRBJ1-5; D uncertain. Germline V gene lookup returns CDR1 SEHNR and CDR2 FQNEAQ (reference sequence). This CDR3 region has 14 residues. V was cut by 1 base and J by 0 bases, with 4 bases left in between. The CDR3 nucleotides are TGTGCCAGCAGCTTAGTGGATAGCAATCAGCCCCAGCATTTT. Amino acid sequence: CASSLVDSNQPQHF.

The chain has TRBV7-9 and TRBJ2-7; D gene unclear. From germline, CDR1 is SEHNR and CDR2 FQNEAQ (reference sequence). The ends were cut back, 6 bases at V and 4 bases at J, with 7 bases in the middle. The length of the CDR3 is 11 residues. The CDR3 is CASSDLYEQYF. In DNA, the CDR3 is TGTGCCAGCAGTGATCTTTACGAGCAGTACTTC.